Listed below are T cell receptor beta chains from one sample, sequenced in a study of long-term antiretroviral therapy in people with HIV. Data came from immunoSEQ multiplex PCR; TCRdb stores just in-frame clones and leaves some out. This repertoire shows tens of thousands of clones, over 75% found once; its top ten account for 6% to 6.5%. The sample in question was unsorted PBMCs, obtained 0.6 years after starting antiretroviral therapy. The receptors come from a man in his 60s with HIV. Each CDR3 is given with its conserved first and last residue. The D gene is left open where the match is weak. Part of the rows lack a size; the others show once, few, many or a class for expanded clones.

V gene	J gene	clone size	D gene	CDR3 protein	CDR3 DNA
TRBV7-3	TRBJ2-6	-	-	CASSYGAPGANVLTF	TGTGCCAGCAGCTACGGGGCGCCTGGGGCCAACGTCCTGACTTTC
TRBV30	TRBJ2-5	-	-	CAWTRTAGETQYF	TGTGCCTGGACTAGGACGGCGGGAGAGACCCAGTACTTC
TRBV4-2	TRBJ2-7	-	-	CASSQGDRYEQYF	TGTGCCAGCAGCCAAGGCGATCGGTACGAGCAGTACTTC
TRBV7-2	TRBJ1-5	-	-	CASSSYSNQPQHF	TGTGCCAGCAGCTCGTATAGCAATCAGCCCCAGCATTTT
TRBV7-2	TRBJ1-6	-	-	CASSLEQGHSPLHF	TGTGCCAGCAGCTTGGAACAGGGACATTCACCCCTCCACTTT
TRBV7-8	TRBJ1-2	-	TRBD1	CASSFSGTGIYGYTF	TGTGCCAGCAGCTTTTCCGGGACAGGGATCTATGGCTACACCTTC
TRBV5-1	TRBJ1-2	-	-	CASSLEAARGTNGYTF	TGCGCCAGCAGCTTGGAGGCAGCTAGGGGAACTAATGGCTACACCTTC
TRBV5-1	TRBJ2-5	few	-	CASSQSVQETQYF	TGCGCCAGCAGCCAATCAGTCCAAGAGACCCAGTACTTC
TRBV27	TRBJ2-1	-	-	CASSLWYPSSYNEQFF	TGTGCCAGCAGTTTATGGTACCCTAGCTCCTACAATGAGCAGTTCTTC
TRBV2	TRBJ2-5	-	-	CASRHSFGGGETQYF	TGTGCCAGCAGGCATTCTTTTGGGGGAGGAGAGACCCAGTACTTC